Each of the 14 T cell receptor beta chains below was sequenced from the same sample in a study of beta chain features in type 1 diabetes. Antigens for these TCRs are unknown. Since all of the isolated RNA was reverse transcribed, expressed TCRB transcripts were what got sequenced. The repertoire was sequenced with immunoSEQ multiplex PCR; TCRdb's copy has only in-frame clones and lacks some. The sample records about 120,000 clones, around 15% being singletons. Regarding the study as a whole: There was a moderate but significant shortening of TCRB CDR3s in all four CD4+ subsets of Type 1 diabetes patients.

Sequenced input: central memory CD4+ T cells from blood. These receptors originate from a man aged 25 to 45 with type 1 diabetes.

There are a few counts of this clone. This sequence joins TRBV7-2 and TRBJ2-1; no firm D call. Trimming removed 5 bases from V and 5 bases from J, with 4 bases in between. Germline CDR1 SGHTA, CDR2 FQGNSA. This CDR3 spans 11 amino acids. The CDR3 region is CASSVDNEQFF. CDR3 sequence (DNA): TGTGCCAGCAGCGTCGACAATGAGCAGTTCTTC. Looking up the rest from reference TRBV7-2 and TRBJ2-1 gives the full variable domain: GAGVSQSPSNKVTEKGKDVELRCDPISGHTALYWYRQSLGQGLEFLIYFQGNSAPDKSGLPSDRFSAERTGGSVSTLTIQRTQQEDSAVYLCASSVDNEQFFGPGTRLTVL.

The CDR3 region is CSVGTGGSEKLFF. Written as DNA, the CDR3 is TGCAGCGTTGGGACAGGGGGCAGTGAAAAACTGTTTTTT. V usage is TRBV29-1 and J usage is TRBJ1-4; 11 bases fit TRBD1. The J segment lost 7 bases and the V segment lost 4 bases, leaving 2 bases of the junction unmatched. The germline gives CDR1 SQVTM, CDR2 ANQGSEA. There are 13 residues in the CDR3.

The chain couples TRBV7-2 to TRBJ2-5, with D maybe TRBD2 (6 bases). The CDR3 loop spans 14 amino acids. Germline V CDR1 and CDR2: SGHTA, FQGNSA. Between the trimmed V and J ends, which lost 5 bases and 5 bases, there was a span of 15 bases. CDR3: CASSISAGRETQYF. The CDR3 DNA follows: TGTGCCAGCAGCATAAGCGCAGGGAGGGAGACCCAGTACTTC.

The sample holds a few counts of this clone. This CDR3 is CASSVTGGGYYGYTF. The CDR3, as DNA: TGTGCCAGCAGCGTCACTGGAGGAGGGTACTATGGCTACACCTTC. V gene TRBV9 combines with J gene TRBJ1-2, with D uncertain. CDR1 and CDR2 (germline): SGDLS, YYNGEE. The ends were cut back, 2 bases at V and 3 bases at J, with 14 bases in the middle. The CDR3 is 15 residues long.

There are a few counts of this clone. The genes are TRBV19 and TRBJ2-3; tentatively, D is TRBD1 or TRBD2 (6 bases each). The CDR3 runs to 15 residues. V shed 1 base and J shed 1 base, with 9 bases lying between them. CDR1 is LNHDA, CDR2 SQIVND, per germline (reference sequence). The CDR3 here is CASSIAGEGTDTQYF. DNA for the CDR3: TGTGCCAGTAGTATAGCAGGGGAGGGCACAGATACGCAGTATTTT.

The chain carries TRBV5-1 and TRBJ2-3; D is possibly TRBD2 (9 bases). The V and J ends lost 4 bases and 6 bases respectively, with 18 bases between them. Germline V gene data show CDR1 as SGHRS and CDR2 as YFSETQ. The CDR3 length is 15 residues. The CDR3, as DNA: TGCGCCAGCAGCCAGGGACAGGCGGGAGGGGATACGCAGTATTTT. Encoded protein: CASSQGQAGGDTQYF.

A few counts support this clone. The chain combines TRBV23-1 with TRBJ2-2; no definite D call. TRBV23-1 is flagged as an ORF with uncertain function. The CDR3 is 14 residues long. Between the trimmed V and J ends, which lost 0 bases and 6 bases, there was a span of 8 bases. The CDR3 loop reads CASSQSTPSGELFF. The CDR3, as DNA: TGCGCCAGCAGTCAATCTACCCCTTCCGGGGAGCTGTTTTTT.

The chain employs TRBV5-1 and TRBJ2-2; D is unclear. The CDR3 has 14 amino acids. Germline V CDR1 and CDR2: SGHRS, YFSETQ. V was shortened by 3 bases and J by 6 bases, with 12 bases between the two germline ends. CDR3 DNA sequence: TGCGCCAGCAGCTCTATTCTAGAGGCCGGGGAGCTGTTTTTT. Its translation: CASSSILEAGELFF.

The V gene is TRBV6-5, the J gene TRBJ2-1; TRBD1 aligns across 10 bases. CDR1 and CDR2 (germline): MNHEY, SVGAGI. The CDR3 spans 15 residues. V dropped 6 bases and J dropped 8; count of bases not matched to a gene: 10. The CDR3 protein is CASSRRQGALDEQFF. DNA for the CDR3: TGTGCCAGCAGCCGTAGACAGGGGGCCCTCGATGAGCAGTTCTTC.

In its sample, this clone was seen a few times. CDR3 region: CASRRTGAETQYF. The CDR3, as DNA: TGTGCCAGCAGACGGACAGGGGCGGAGACCCAGTACTTC. The chain combines TRBV6-5 with TRBJ2-5; 9 bases are shared with TRBD1. This CDR3 contains 13 residues. Germline lookup yields CDR1 MNHEY and CDR2 SVGAGI. The V gene end was trimmed by 6 bases and the J gene end by 5 bases; junction bases not matched to a gene: 4.

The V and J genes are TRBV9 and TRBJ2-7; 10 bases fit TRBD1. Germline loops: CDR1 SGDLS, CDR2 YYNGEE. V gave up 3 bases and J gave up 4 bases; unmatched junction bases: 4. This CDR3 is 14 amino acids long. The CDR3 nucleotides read TGTGCCAGCAGCGAGTTGGGACAGGGGTACGAGCAGTACTTC. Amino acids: CASSELGQGYEQYF.

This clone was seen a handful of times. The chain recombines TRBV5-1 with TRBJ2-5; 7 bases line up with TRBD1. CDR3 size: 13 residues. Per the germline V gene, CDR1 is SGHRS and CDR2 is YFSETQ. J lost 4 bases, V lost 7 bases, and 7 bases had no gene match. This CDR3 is CASAQGGAETQYF. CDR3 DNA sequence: TGCGCCAGCGCCCAAGGGGGCGCAGAGACCCAGTACTTC.

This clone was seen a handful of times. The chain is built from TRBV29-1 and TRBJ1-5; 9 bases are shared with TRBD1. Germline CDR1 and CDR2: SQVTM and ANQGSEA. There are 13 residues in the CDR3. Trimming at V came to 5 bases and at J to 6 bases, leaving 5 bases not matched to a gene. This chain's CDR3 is CSVSQGARQPQHF. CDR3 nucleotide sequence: TGCAGCGTTTCACAGGGGGCGCGTCAGCCCCAGCATTTT.

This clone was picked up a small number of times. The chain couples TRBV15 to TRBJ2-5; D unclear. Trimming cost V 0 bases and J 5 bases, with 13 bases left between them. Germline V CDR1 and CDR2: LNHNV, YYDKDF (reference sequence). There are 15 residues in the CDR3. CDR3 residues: CATSRDPKGLETQYF. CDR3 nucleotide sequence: TGTGCCACCAGCAGAGATCCCAAAGGGTTGGAGACCCAGTACTTC.